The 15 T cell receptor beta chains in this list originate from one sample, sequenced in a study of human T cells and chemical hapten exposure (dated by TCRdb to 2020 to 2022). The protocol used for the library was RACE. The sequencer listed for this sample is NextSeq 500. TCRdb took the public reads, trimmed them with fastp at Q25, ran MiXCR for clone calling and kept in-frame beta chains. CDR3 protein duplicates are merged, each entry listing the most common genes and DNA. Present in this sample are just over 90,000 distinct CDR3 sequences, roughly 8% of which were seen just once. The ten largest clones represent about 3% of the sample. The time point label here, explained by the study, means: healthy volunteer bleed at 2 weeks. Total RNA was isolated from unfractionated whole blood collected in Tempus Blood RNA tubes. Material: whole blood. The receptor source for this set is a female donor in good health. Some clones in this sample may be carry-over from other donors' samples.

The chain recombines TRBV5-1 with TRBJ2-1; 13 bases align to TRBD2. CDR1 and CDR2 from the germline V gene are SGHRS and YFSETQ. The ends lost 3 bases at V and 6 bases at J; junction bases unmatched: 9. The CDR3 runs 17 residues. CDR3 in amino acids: CASSSILTSGRPNEQFF. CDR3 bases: TGCGCCAGCAGCTCGATACTGACTAGCGGGAGGCCCAATGAGCAGTTCTTC. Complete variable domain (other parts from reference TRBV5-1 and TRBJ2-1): KAGVTQTPRYLIKTRGQQVTLSCSPISGHRSVSWYQQTPGQGLQFLFEYFSETQRNKGNFPGRFSGRQFSNSRSEMNVSTLELGDSALYLCASSSILTSGRPNEQFFGPGTRLTVL.

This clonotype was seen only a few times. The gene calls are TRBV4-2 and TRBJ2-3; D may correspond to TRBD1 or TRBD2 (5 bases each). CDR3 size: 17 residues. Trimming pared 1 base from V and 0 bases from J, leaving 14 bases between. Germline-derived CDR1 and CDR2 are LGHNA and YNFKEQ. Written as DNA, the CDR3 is TGTGCCAGCAGCCAAGTGGGAGAGGGACGAAGCACAGATACGCAGTATTTT. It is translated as CASSQVGEGRSTDTQYF.

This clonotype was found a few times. CDR3 DNA: TGTGCCAGCTCCACCCCCAGGACAGGAAATGAAAAACTGTTTTTT. Translating gives CASSTPRTGNEKLFF. The rearrangement uses TRBV28 and TRBJ1-4, with 7 positions matching TRBD1. The CDR3 consists of 15 residues. V lost 8 bases and J lost 5; bases outside the gene matches: 11. Looked up from germline, CDR1 is MDHEN and CDR2 is SYDVKM.

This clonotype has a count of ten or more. In DNA, the CDR3 is TGCAGCGTCGCCACAGGATTGAACACTGAAGCTTTCTTT. Its translation: CSVATGLNTEAFF. The chain links TRBV29-1 to TRBJ1-1, with D perhaps matching TRBD1 (5 bases). Deletions cut 6 bases from V and 0 bases from J, with 11 bases between. The CDR3 runs to 13 residues. CDR1 is SQVTM and CDR2 is ANQGSEA in the germline V gene. The variable domain in full, with the rest retrieved from reference TRBV29-1 and TRBJ1-1, is SAVISQKPSRDICQRGTSLTIQCQVDSQVTMMFWYRQQPGQSLTLIATANQGSEATYESGFVIDKFPISRPNLTFSTLTVSNMSPEDSSIYLCSVATGLNTEAFFGQGTRLTVV.

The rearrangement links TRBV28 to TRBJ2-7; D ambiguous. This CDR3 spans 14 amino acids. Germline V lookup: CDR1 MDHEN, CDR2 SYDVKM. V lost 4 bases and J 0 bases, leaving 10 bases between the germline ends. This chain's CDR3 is CASSSIRTSYEQYF. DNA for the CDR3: TGTGCCAGCAGTTCAATCAGGACCTCCTACGAGCAGTACTTC.

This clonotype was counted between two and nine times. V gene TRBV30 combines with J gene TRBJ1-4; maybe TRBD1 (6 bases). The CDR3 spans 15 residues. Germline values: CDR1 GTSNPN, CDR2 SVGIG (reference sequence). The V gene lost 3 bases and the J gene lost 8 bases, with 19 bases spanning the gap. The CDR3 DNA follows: TGTGCCTGGAGCCACCAGGGGATTGGTTTGGAAAAACTGTTTTTT. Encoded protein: CAWSHQGIGLEKLFF.

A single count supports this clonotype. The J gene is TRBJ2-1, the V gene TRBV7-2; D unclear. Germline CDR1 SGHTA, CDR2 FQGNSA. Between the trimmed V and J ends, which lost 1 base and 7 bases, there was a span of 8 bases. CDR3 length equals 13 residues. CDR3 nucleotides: TGTGCCAGCAGCTTAGGATTCGGGAATGAGCAGTTCTTC. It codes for CASSLGFGNEQFF.

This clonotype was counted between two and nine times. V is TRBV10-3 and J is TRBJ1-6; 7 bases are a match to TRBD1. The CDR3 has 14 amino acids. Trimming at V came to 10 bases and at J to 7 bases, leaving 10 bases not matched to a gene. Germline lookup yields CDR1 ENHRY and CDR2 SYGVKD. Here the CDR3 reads CATKFRDSNSPLHF. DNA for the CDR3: TGTGCCACCAAATTCCGGGACAGCAATTCACCCCTCCACTTT.

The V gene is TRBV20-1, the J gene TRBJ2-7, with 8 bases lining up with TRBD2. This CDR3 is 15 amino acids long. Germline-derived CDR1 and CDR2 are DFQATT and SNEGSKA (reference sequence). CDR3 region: CTASSIGTRGDEQYF. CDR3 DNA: TGCACCGCTAGTAGTATAGGGACTAGAGGTGACGAGCAGTACTTC.

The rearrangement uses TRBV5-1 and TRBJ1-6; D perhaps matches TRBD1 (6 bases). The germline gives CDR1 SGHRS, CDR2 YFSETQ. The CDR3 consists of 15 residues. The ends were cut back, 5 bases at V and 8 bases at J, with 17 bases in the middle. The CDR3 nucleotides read TGCGCCAGCAGACATGGACAGAGGATGGATTCACCCCTCCACTTT. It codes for CASRHGQRMDSPLHF.

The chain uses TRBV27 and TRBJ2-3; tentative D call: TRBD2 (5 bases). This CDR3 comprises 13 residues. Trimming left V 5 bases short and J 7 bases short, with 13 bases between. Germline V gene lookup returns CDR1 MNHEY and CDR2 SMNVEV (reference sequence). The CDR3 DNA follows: TGTGCCAGCAGTGAGGGAAGCTATAATACGCAGTATTTT. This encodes CASSEGSYNTQYF.

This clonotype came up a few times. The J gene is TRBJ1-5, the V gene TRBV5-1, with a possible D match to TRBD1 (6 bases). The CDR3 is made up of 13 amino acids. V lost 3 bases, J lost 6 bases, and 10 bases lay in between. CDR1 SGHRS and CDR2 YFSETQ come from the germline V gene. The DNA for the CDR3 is TGCGCCAGCAGCTCACAGGGAGGTCAGCCCCAGCATTTT. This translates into CASSSQGGQPQHF.

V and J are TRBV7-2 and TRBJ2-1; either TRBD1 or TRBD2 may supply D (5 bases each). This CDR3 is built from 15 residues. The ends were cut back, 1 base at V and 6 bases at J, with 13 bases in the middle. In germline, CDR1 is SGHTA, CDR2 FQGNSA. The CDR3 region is CASSLGGSSGNEQFF. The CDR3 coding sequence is TGTGCCAGCAGCTTAGGGGGGAGTTCGGGCAATGAGCAGTTCTTC.

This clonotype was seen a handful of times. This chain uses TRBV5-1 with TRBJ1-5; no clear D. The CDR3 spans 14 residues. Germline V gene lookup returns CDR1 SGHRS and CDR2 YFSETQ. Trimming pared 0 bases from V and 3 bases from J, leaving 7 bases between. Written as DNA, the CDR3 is TGCGCCAGCAGCTTGGGACCGAACAATCAGCCCCAGCATTTT. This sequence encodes CASSLGPNNQPQHF.

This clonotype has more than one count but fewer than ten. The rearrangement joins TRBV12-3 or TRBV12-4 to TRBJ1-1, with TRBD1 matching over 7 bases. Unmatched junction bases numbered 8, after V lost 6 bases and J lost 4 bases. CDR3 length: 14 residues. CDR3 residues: CASSPTGLVTEAFF. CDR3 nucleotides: TGTGCCAGCAGCCCGACAGGGTTGGTCACTGAAGCTTTCTTT.